This is a list of T cell receptor beta chains from one sample in a study of technical replicates of blood from a few donors. This table comes from immunoSEQ multiplex PCR, and its TCRdb copy is limited to in-frame clones, with some not included. The profile covers tens of thousands of clones, with 85% to 90% appearing a single time and around 5% taken by the ten largest. Source material: PBMCs. These receptors were taken from a human donor in good health. Some clones in this sample may be carry-over from other donors' samples. The CDR3 runs from the conserved cysteine through the conserved F or W. The D gene is left open where the match is weak. Expanded clones are given a class, and other clones once, few, many or no size at all.

TRBV7-8	few	TRBJ2-7	NA	CASSDNLARITYEQYF	TGTGCCAGCAGCGATAATCTAGCGAGAATAACCTACGAGCAGTACTTC
TRBV5-1	NA	TRBJ2-7	NA	CASSLGDTDRYEQYF	TGCGCCAGCAGCTTGGGGGACACTGACCGCTACGAGCAGTACTTC
TRBV6-5	NA	TRBJ2-1	NA	CASSYSPDEQFF	TGTGCCAGCAGTTACTCCCCCGATGAGCAGTTCTTC
TRBV30	NA	TRBJ1-5	NA	CAWSQQGNQPQHF	TGTGCCTGGAGTCAGCAGGGGAATCAGCCCCAGCATTTT
TRBV11-3	NA	TRBJ2-2	TRBD1	CASSFGTGTTGELFF	TGTGCCAGCAGCTTTGGGACAGGAACAACCGGGGAGCTGTTTTTT
TRBV6-1	NA	TRBJ1-6	NA	CASSIQGRNSPLHF	TGTGCCAGCAGTATCCAGGGGAGAAATTCACCCCTCCACTTT
TRBV7-9	NA	TRBJ2-1	TRBD2	CASSHGLAGEYEQFF	TGTGCCAGCAGCCACGGACTAGCGGGAGAGTACGAGCAGTTCTTC
TRBV18	NA	TRBJ2-7	TRBD1	CASSRQGVAYEQYF	TGTGCCAGCTCACGACAGGGGGTCGCCTACGAGCAGTACTTC
TRBV9	NA	TRBJ2-5	TRBD1	CASKTQGAEETQYF	TGTGCCAGCAAGACTCAGGGGGCGGAAGAGACCCAGTACTTC
TRBV6-1	NA	TRBJ2-5	NA	CASSEGPGQVRETQYF	TGTGCCAGCAGTGAAGGTCCTGGGCAGGTACGGGAGACCCAGTACTTC
TRBV5-4	NA	TRBJ2-1	NA	CASSLGDRDWNEQFF	TGTGCCAGCAGCTTGGGAGACAGGGACTGGAATGAGCAGTTCTTC
TRBV7-9	NA	TRBJ2-5	NA	CASSPTHQETQYF	TGTGCCAGCAGCCCAACACACCAAGAGACCCAGTACTTC
TRBV4-3	NA	TRBJ2-7	NA	CASSPSTGFYEQYF	TGCGCCAGCAGCCCGAGCACCGGGTTCTACGAGCAGTACTTC
TRBV5-1	NA	TRBJ2-7	NA	CASSLGDSSYEQYF	TGCGCCAGCAGCTTGGGAGATAGCTCCTACGAGCAGTACTTC
TRBV5-1	NA	TRBJ2-1	TRBD2	CASSLSSGGRNEQFF	TGCGCCAGCAGCTTGTCTAGCGGGGGTAGAAATGAGCAGTTCTTC
TRBV6-5	NA	TRBJ2-2	NA	CASSYYRDVTGELFF	TGTGCCAGCAGTTACTACAGGGATGTCACCGGGGAGCTGTTTTTT
TRBV18	NA	TRBJ1-1	NA	CASSPGMNTEAFF	TGTGCCAGCTCGCCGGGGATGAACACTGAAGCTTTCTTT
TRBV4-1	once	TRBJ2-4	NA	CASSLLVTVKNIQYF	TGCGCCAGCAGCCTGTTGGTTACAGTCAAAAACATTCAGTACTTC
TRBV30	few	TRBJ2-1	TRBD2	CAFYPLAGGYNEQFF	TGTGCCTTCTACCCTTTAGCGGGGGGGTACAATGAGCAGTTCTTC
TRBV5-1	NA	TRBJ1-2	NA	CASGEGFGYTF	TGCGCCAGCGGGGAGGGTTTCGGCTACACCTTC
TRBV7-2	once	TRBJ2-3	NA	CASSLAQGTITDTQYF	TGTGCCAGCAGCTTAGCGCAGGGCACGATAACAGATACGCAGTATTTT
TRBV30	NA	TRBJ1-5	NA	CAWDQGGEGQPQHF	TGTGCCTGGGATCAGGGAGGAGAAGGGCAGCCCCAGCATTTT
TRBV9	NA	TRBJ2-7	TRBD1	CASSGPGGFYEQYF	TGTGCCAGCAGCGGGCCAGGGGGATTCTACGAGCAGTACTTC
TRBV11-2	NA	TRBJ2-5	TRBD1	CASSQRTGQETQYF	TGTGCCAGCAGCCAACGGACAGGACAAGAGACCCAGTACTTC
TRBV7-9	NA	TRBJ2-7	TRBD2	CASSLVTSGSYEQYF	TGTGCCAGCAGCTTAGTTACTAGCGGGAGTTACGAGCAGTACTTC
TRBV7-2	once	TRBJ2-5	TRBD2	CASSLGLAEGVGETQYF	TGTGCCAGCAGCTTGGGACTAGCGGAGGGGGTAGGGGAGACCCAGTACTTC
TRBV6-5	NA	TRBJ1-2	NA	CASSYFSGANYGYTF	TGTGCCAGCAGTTACTTCTCAGGGGCTAACTATGGCTACACCTTC
TRBV9	few	TRBJ1-3	NA	CASSVGGDTGNTIYF	TGTGCCAGCAGCGTAGGGGGGGATACCGGAAACACCATATATTTT
TRBV2	NA	TRBJ1-5	NA	CASSDRGGQPQHF	TGTGCCAGCAGTGACAGGGGTGGTCAGCCCCAGCATTTT
TRBV5-1	NA	TRBJ2-6	NA	CASSLNPTGASGANVLTF	TGCGCCAGCAGCCTGAACCCAACGGGAGCCTCTGGGGCCAACGTCCTGACTTTC
TRBV9	NA	TRBJ2-1	NA	CASTKQATYNEQFF	TGTGCCAGCACCAAGCAGGCTACCTACAATGAGCAGTTCTTC
TRBV10-2	NA	TRBJ2-7	TRBD2	CASSSSKFKAGIDSYEQYF	TGCGCCAGCAGTTCCTCTAAGTTCAAAGCGGGGATCGACTCCTACGAGCAGTACTTC
TRBV5-3	NA	TRBJ2-3	NA	CARSLAFRNF	TGTGCCAGAAGCTTGGCCTTCAGGAATTTT
TRBV19	NA	TRBJ2-1	NA	CASSRIGAGYNEQFF	TGTGCCAGTAGTCGGATAGGGGCCGGCTACAATGAGCAGTTCTTC
TRBV5-1	NA	TRBJ2-2	TRBD2	CASSSPGTSGRNTGELFF	TGCGCCAGCAGCTCCCCCGGGACTAGCGGGAGGAACACCGGGGAGCTGTTTTTT
TRBV9	NA	TRBJ1-3	NA	CASSVTGSDLSGNTIYF	TGTGCCAGCAGCGTGACTGGGAGCGATCTCTCTGGAAACACCATATATTTT
TRBV11-2	NA	TRBJ1-2	TRBD1	CASTRSGGGYGYTF	TGTGCCAGCACCAGGTCAGGGGGAGGCTATGGCTACACCTTC
TRBV29-1	NA	TRBJ2-3	NA	CSVDAGTDTQYF	TGCAGCGTTGATGCGGGCACAGATACGCAGTATTTT
TRBV7-2	NA	TRBJ2-1	TRBD1	CASSTDRMGEQFF	TGTGCCAGCAGCACGGACAGGATGGGTGAGCAGTTCTTC
TRBV14	NA	TRBJ1-2	NA	CASSQGPRYTF	TGTGCCAGCAGCCAAGGCCCGAGATACACCTTC
TRBV19	NA	TRBJ2-7	NA	CASTNPRSGPPYEQYF	TGTGCCAGTACCAACCCACGAAGCGGGCCTCCCTACGAGCAGTACTTC